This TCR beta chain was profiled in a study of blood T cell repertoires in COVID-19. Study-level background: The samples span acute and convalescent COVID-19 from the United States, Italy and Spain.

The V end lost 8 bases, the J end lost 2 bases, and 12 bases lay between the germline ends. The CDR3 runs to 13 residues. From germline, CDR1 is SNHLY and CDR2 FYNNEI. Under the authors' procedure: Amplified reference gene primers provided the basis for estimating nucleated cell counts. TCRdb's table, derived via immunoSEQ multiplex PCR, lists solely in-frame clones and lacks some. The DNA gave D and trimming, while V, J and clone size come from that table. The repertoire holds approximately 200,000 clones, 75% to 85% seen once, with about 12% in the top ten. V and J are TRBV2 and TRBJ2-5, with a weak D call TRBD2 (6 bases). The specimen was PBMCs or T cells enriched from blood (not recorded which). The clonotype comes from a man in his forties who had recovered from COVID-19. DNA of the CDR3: TGTGCCAGCGGGGCGGGGTCACAAGAGACCCAGTACTTC. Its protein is CASGAGSQETQYF.